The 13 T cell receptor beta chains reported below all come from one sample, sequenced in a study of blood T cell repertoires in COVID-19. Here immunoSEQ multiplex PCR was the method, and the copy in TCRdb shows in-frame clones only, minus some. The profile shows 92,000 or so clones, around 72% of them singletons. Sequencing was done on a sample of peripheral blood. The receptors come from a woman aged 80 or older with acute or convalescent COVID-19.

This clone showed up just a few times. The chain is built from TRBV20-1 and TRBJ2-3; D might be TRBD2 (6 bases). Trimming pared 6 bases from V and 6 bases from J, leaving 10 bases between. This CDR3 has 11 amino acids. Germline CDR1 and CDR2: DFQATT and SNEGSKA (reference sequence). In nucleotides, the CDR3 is TGCAGTGCGCATAGCGGCGATACGCAGTATTTT. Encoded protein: CSAHSGDTQYF.

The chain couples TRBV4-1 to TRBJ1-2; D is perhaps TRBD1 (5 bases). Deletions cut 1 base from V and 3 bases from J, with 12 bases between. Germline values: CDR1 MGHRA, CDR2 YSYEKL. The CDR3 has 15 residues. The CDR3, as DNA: TGCGCCAGCAGCCAAGTAAGCAGGGTGGACTATGGCTACACCTTC. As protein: CASSQVSRVDYGYTF.

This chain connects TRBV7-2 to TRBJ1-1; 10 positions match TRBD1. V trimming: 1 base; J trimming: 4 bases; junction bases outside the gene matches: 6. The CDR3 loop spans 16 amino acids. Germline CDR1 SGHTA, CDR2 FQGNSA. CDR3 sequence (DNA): TGTGCCAGCAGCTTAGGGGGGGACAGGGGAGGCACTGAAGCTTTCTTT. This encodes CASSLGGDRGGTEAFF.

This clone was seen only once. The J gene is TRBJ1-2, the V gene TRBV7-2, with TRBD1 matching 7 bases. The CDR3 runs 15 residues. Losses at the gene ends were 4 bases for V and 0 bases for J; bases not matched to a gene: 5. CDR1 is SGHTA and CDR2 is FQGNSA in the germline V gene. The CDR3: CASSSQQGSNYGYTF. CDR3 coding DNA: TGTGCCAGCAGCTCACAACAGGGGTCTAACTATGGCTACACCTTC.

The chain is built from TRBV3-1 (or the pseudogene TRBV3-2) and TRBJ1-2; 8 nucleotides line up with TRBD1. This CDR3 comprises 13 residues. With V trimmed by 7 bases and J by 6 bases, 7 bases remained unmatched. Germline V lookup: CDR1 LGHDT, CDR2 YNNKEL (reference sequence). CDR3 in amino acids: CASTPQGGNGYTF. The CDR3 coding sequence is TGTGCCAGCACTCCACAGGGGGGGAATGGCTACACCTTC.

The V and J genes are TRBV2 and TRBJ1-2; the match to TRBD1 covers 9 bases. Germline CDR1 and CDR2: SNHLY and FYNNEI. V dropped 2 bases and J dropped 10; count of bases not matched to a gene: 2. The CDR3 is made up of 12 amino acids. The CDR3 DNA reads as TGTGCCAGCAGTGAAAGGGACAGGGTCTACACCTTC. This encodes CASSERDRVYTF.

CDR3 protein: CASTPGWARRSNQPQHF. DNA of the CDR3: TGTGCCAGCACCCCAGGGTGGGCTCGGCGGAGCAATCAGCCCCAGCATTTT. This chain connects TRBV28 to TRBJ1-5, with D perhaps TRBD1 (5 bases). V was cut by 7 bases and J by 1 base, with 20 bases left in between. The CDR3 consists of 17 residues. Germline CDR1 is MDHEN and CDR2 is SYDVKM.

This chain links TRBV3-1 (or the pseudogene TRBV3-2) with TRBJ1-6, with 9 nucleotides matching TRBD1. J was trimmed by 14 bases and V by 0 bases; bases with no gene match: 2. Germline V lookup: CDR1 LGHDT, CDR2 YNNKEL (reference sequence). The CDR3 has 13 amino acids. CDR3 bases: TGTGCCAGCAGCCAAGATGGGGACAGGGCCCTCCACTTT. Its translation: CASSQDGDRALHF.

The CDR3 DNA is TGTGCCAGCAGCCTAACGAGGGACACGGTTGGGGGCTACACCTTC. This gives the protein CASSLTRDTVGGYTF. V is TRBV7-8 and J is TRBJ1-2; TRBD1 might be the D (6 bases). Germline-derived CDR1 and CDR2 are SGHVS and FQNEAQ. Trimming removed 5 bases at V and 8 bases at J, with 21 bases between. This CDR3 has 15 amino acids.

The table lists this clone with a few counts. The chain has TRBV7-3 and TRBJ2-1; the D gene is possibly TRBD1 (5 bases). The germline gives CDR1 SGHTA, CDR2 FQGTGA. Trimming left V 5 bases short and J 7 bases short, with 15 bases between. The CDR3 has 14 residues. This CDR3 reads CASSPSTETNEQFF. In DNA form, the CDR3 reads TGTGCCAGCAGCCCCTCGACAGAGACTAATGAGCAGTTCTTC. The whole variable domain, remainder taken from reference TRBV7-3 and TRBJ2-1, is GAGVSQTPSNKVTEKGKYVELRCDPISGHTALYWYRQSLGQGPEFLIYFQGTGAADDSGLPNDRFFAVRPEGSVSTLKIQRTERGDSAVYLCASSPSTETNEQFFGPGTRLTVL.

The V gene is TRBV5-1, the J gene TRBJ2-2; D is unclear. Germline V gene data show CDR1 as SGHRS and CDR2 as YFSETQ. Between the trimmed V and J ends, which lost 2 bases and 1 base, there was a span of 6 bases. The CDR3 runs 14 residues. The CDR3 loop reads CASSFTVNTGELFF. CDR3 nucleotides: TGCGCCAGCAGCTTTACAGTGAACACCGGGGAGCTGTTTTTT.

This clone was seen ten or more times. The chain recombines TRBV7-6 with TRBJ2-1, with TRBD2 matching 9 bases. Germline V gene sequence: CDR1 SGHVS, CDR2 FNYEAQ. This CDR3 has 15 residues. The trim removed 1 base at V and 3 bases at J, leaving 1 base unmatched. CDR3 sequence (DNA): TGTGCCAGCAGCTTAGGTAGCGGGGGCTACAATGAGCAGTTCTTC. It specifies CASSLGSGGYNEQFF.

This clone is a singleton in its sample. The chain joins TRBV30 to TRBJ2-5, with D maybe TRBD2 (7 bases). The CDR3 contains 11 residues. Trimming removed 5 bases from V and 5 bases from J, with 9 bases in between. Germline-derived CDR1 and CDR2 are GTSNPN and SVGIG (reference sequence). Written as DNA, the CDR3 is TGTGCCTGGGGGAGGGGGGAGACCCAGTACTTC. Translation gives CAWGRGETQYF.